The T cell receptor beta chain under discussion was sequenced for a study of response to subunit inactivated influenza vaccine. Study results and limitations: Each seasonal flu vaccination may recruit only limited new T cells, authors suggested.

The CDR3 has 13 amino acids. Trimming took off 4 bases at V and 1 base at J, with 8 bases between the two ends. CDR1 and CDR2 (germline): SGDLS, YYNGEE. The sample holds a few counts of this clonotype. The antigen remains undetermined. Each CDR3 protein gets one entry after TCRdb re-called the RT-PCR reads with MiXCR. The top ten hold about 9.4% of the sample, which has hundreds of thousands of distinct CDR3 sequences, 20% to 25% seen once. The receptor was derived from a man aged 50 to 69 who received an inactivated influenza vaccine. The rearrangement uses TRBV9 and TRBJ2-5; tentative D call: TRBD2 (5 bases). Sequenced here: PBMCs from blood, sampled about 20 months after vaccination. The CDR3 nucleotides are TGTGCCAGCAGCACCCGGGGCCAAGAGACCCAGTACTTC. Translating it yields CASSTRGQETQYF.